The entry that follows covers one T cell receptor beta chain sequence. Its specificity is not known. The assay was immunoSEQ multiplex PCR, and TCRdb's table has in-frame clones only and misses some. The sample has approximately 31,000 clones, about nine tenths seen once. This entry belongs to a study of neoadjuvant nivolumab and ipilimumab in lung cancer. V lost 6 bases, J lost 5 bases, and 13 bases lay in between. This CDR3 has 13 amino acids. CDR1 is KGHSH, CDR2 LQKENI, per germline. Overall study results and limits: TCR sequencing covered a small number of samples. Higher pretherapy blood TCR richness went with higher resected-tumor richness. From pretherapy to surgery, tumor richness and clonality rose with dual therapy. TCR richness and clonality were higher in tumors than adjacent uninvolved lung.

This specimen was peripheral blood, taken after neoadjuvant nivolumab, alone or with ipilimumab, at or shortly before surgery. The V and J genes are TRBV18 and TRBJ2-5, with D unresolved. This sequence was found in an adult with non-small cell lung cancer. The CDR3 DNA reads as TGTGCCAGCTCGACTGCTCCCCAGGAGACCCAGTACTTC. It yields the protein CASSTAPQETQYF.